This T cell receptor beta chain derives from a study of lymphopenia after photon versus proton radiotherapy. General study findings and limits: Authors raise, but do not show, better survival with proton therapy. Proton therapy kept repertoires fairly stable, unlike photons, which gained effector/memory cells. After the lymphocyte nadir, photon-treated repertoires showed oligoclonal expansion, especially of CD8+ Temra cells.

This clone appeared once. The target antigen is unknown. Per germline, CDR1 SGHAT and CDR2 FQDESV (reference sequence). V was shortened by 1 base and J by 3 bases, with 4 bases between the two germline ends. This CDR3 comprises 12 residues. Data came from immunoSEQ multiplex PCR; TCRdb stores just in-frame clones and leaves some out. The table includes about 26,000 clones, 85% to 90% detected once. The rearrangement uses TRBV11-1 and TRBJ2-7; no firm D call. The sequence came from a man aged 25 to 45 with gastric cancer. The input for sequencing was peripheral blood, taken from a patient treated with photon-based radiotherapy. CDR3 loop: CASSLEDYEQYF. The CDR3, as DNA: TGTGCCAGCAGCTTAGAGGACTACGAGCAGTACTTC. Full variable domain (missing parts from reference TRBV11-1 and TRBJ2-7): EAEVAQSPRYKITEKSQAVAFWCDPISGHATLYWYRQILGQGPELLVQFQDESVVDDSQLPKDRFSAERLKGVDSTLKIQPAELGDSAMYLCASSLEDYEQYFGPGTRLTVT.